The sequence of this TCR beta chain was determined in a study of control samples from healthy donors and cancer patients. TCRdb's copy holds only in-frame clones and misses some; the assay was immunoSEQ multiplex PCR. This table has roughly 79,000 clones, roughly 82% appearing once. There are 13 residues in the CDR3. V gave up 4 bases and J gave up 4 bases, with 10 bases separating them. The germline CDR1 and CDR2 sequences are SGHNT and YYREEE (reference sequence). This sequence joins TRBV5-4 and TRBJ2-3; D is ambiguous. The receptor's source is a man in his fifties or sixties in good health. Sequences were obtained from blood. CDR3 loop: CASSRDKPDTQYF. The DNA of the CDR3 is TGTGCCAGCAGCAGAGACAAGCCAGATACGCAGTATTTT.